The 5 T cell receptor beta chains below were found in one sample sequenced in a study of blood T cell repertoires in COVID-19. Repertoires were generated with immunoSEQ multiplex PCR, while TCRdb's copy carries only in-frame clones and drops some. The sample holds 200,000 to 250,000 clones, more than 80% seen once. The sample was peripheral blood. Every receptor here comes from a man aged 25 to 45 with COVID-19, enrolled during active disease.

The chain has TRBV5-8 and TRBJ1-1; D gene ambiguous. Germline V CDR1 and CDR2: SGHTS, YDEGEE. V gave up 2 bases and J gave up 0 bases, with 14 bases separating them. There are 16 residues in the CDR3. This CDR3 reads CASSFDGEWLNTEAFF. The CDR3 nucleotides read TGTGCCAGCAGCTTCGACGGGGAATGGTTGAACACTGAAGCTTTCTTT. The full variable domain, completed using reference TRBV5-8 and TRBJ1-1, is EAGVTQSPTHLIKTRGQQATLRCSPISGHTSVYWYQQALGLGLQFLLWYDEGEERNRGNFPPRFSGRQFPNYSSELNVNALELEDSALYLCASSFDGEWLNTEAFFGQGTRLTVV.

The count of this clone is one. This sequence joins TRBV19 and TRBJ2-3, with 9 bases aligning to TRBD2. This CDR3 comprises 16 residues. Germline CDR1 reads LNHDA; CDR2 reads SQIVND (reference sequence). V was pared by 3 bases and J by 6 bases, with 10 bases of the junction left unmatched. This CDR3 is CASSMALAGLGDTQYF. CDR3 DNA sequence: TGTGCCAGTAGTATGGCGCTAGCGGGGCTTGGGGATACGCAGTATTTT.

The rearrangement uses TRBV4-1 and TRBJ2-7, with TRBD1 matching over 9 bases. CDR1 and CDR2 from the germline V gene are MGHRA and YSYEKL. V lost 1 base, J lost 4 bases, and 11 bases stayed unmatched. The CDR3 runs 17 residues. The CDR3 loop is CASSQGFYRDRDYEQYF. CDR3 DNA sequence: TGCGCCAGCAGCCAAGGATTTTACCGGGACAGGGATTACGAGCAGTACTTC.

J is TRBJ2-3 and V is TRBV2; 10 nucleotides match TRBD1. Germline CDR1 and CDR2: SNHLY and FYNNEI. Trimming took 6 bases from V and 2 from J; bases not matched to a gene: 8. The CDR3 runs to 16 residues. For the CDR3, the DNA is TGTGCCAGCAGCAGGACAGGGGGAAGGCTCACAGATACGCAGTATTTT. Translating gives CASSRTGGRLTDTQYF.

The chain recombines TRBV5-6 with TRBJ2-7; 10 bases are shared with TRBD1. This CDR3 is built from 14 residues. The ends lost 4 bases at V and 4 bases at J; junction bases unmatched: 5. CDR1 is SGHDT and CDR2 is YYEEEE in the germline V gene. The CDR3: CASSKGQGRYEQYF. CDR3 bases: TGTGCCAGCAGCAAGGGACAGGGGAGGTACGAGCAGTACTTC.